Here is one TCR beta chain with its context. The data stem from a study of control samples from healthy donors and cancer patients. The CDR3 has 18 residues. CDR1 and CDR2 (germline): MGHRA, YSYEKL. Deletions cut 0 bases from V and 0 bases from J, with 15 bases between. Assay used: immunoSEQ multiplex PCR; TCRdb lists only in-frame clones, some missing. Among approximately 94,000 clones listed, approximately 84% were seen once. Sequenced input: PBMCs. The chain links TRBV4-1 to TRBJ1-3; D gene unclear. The TCR was taken from a man aged 70-80 years with lung cancer. The DNA of the CDR3 is TGCGCCAGCAGCCAAGAAGCGGTGGCAGGCAACTCTGGAAACACCATATATTTT. This translates into CASSQEAVAGNSGNTIYF.